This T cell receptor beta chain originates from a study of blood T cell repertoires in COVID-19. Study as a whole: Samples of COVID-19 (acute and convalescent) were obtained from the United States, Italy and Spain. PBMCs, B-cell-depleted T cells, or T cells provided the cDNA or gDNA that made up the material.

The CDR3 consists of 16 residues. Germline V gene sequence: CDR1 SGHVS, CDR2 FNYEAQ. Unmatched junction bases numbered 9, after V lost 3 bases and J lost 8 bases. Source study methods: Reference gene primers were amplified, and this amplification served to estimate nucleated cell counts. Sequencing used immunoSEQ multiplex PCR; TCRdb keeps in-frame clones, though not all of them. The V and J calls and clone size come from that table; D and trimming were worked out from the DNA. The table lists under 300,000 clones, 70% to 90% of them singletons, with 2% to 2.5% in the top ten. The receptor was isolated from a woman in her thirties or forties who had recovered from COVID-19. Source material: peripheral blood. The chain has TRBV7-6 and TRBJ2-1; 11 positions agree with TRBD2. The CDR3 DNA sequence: TGTGCCAGCAGCTTCTTTAGCGGGAGGGCTGAGCATGAGCAGTTCTTC. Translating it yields CASSFFSGRAEHEQFF. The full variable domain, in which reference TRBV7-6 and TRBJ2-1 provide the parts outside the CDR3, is GAGVSQSPRYKVTKRGQDVALRCDPISGHVSLYWYRQALGQGPEFLTYFNYEAQQDKSGLPNDRFSAERPEGSISTLTIQRTEQRDSAMYRCASSFFSGRAEHEQFFGPGTRLTVL.